Ten or more counts support the clone carrying this T cell receptor (beta chain). Its specificity is unknown. Unique molecular identifiers were used to barcode this TCRbeta library. TCRdb reprocessed the PCR reads with MiXCR, giving one entry per CDR3 protein. Among 6,500 to 8,000 distinct CDR3 sequences, over 8.5% were seen once, and the ten largest hold 20% to 25%. This CDR3 contains 14 residues. CDR1 and CDR2 from the germline V gene are SGHDT and YYEEEE. Trimming stripped 0 bases from V and 4 bases from J, with 7 bases between. This sample stems from a study of T-cell reconstitution after alpha-beta-depleted transplantation in children. Study-wide points: Newly produced T cells mostly provided counts and TCRbeta diversity after one year, as hyperexpanded clones declined. The study reportedly traced alpha-beta T cells about two months after transplant to several hundred expanded graft clones. Some patients' high day-60 TCRbeta diversity was traced to surviving recipient T cells and thymic progenitors.

The sequences come from PBMCs, mostly from graft donor cells, collected 180 days after TCRalphabeta/CD19-depleted stem cell transplant. The genes are TRBV5-6 and TRBJ2-2; D remains unclear. The clonotype originates from a child younger than two who had a stem cell transplant for acute myeloid leukemia, so the T cells may come from the graft donor. CDR3 bases: TGTGCCAGCAGCTTGGCAATGGGCACCGGGGAGCTGTTTTTT. Translation gives CASSLAMGTGELFF.